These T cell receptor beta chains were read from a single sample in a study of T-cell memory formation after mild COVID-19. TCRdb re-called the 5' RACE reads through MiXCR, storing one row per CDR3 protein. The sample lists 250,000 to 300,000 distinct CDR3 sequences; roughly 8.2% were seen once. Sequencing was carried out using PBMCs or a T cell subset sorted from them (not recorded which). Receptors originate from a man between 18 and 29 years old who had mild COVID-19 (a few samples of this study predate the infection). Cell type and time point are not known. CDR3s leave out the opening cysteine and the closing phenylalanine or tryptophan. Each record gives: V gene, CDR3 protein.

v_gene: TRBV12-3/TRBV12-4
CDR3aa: ASSLSNSPLH

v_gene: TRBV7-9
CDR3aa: ASSPKIRTAGNTIY

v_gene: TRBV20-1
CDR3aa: SARDGLGSTEAF

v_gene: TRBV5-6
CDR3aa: ASSLKVRGTGELF

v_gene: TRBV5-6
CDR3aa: ASSFNEASDIQY

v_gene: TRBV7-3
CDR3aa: ASSSTGWGNSPLH

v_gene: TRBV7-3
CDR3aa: ASSSSSGGASGTQY

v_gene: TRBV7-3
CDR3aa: ASSQQGSYGATEAF

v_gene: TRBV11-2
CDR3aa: ASSVTSGGPGETQY

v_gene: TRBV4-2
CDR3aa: ASTDREGEKLF

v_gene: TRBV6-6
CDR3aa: ASSYSIGGTQY

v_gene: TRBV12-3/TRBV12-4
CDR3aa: ASSEGFYDGYT

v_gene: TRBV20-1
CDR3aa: SASRAVPDTQY

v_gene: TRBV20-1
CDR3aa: SARDSPYGYT

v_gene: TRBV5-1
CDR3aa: ASSEQGAKGNTIY

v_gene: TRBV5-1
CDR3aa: ASATGDQGNQPQH

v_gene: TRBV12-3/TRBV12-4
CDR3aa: ASTLIGQQETQY

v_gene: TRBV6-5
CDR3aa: ASSYWGAYNEQF